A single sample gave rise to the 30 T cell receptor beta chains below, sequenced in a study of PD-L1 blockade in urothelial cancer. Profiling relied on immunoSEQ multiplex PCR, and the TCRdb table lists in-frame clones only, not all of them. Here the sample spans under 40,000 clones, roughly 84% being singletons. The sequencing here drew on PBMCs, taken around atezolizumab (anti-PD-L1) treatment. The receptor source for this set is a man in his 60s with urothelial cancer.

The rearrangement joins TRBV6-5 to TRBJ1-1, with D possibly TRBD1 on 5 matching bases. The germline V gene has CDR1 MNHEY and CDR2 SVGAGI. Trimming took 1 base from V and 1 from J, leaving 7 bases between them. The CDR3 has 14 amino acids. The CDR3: CASSYWGENTEAFF. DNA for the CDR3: TGTGCCAGCAGTTACTGGGGGGAGAACACTGAAGCTTTCTTT.

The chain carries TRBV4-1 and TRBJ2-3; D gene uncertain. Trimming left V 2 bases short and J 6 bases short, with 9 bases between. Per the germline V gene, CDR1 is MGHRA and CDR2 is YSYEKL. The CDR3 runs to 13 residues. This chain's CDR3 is CASSQLNPDTQYF. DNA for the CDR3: TGCGCCAGCAGCCAACTAAATCCCGATACGCAGTATTTT.

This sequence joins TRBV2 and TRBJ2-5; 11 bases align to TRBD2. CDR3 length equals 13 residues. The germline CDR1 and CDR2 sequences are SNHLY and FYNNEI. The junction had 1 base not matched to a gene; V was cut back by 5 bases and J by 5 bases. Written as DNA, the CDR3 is TGTGCCAGCAGTATAGCGGGGGGGGAGACCCAGTACTTC. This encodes CASSIAGGETQYF. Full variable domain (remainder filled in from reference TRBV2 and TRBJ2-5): EPEVTQTPSHQVTQMGQEVILRCVPISNHLYFYWYRQILGQKVEFLVSFYNNEISEKSEIFDDQFSVERPDGSNFTLKIRSTKLEDSAMYFCASSIAGGETQYFGPGTRLLVL.

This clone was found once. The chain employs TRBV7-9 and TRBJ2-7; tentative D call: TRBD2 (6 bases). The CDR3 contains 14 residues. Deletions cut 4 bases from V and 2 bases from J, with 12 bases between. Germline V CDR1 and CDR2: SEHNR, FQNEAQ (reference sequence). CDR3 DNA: TGTGCCAGCAGCTGGAGCGGGTACCCCTACGAGCAGTACTTC. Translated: CASSWSGYPYEQYF.

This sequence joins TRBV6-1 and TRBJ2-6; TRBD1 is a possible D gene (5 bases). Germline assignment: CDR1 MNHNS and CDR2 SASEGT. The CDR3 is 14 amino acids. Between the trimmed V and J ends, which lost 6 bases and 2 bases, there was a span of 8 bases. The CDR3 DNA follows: TGTGCCAGCAGCCAAGGGGCTGGGGCCAACGTCCTGACTTTC. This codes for CASSQGAGANVLTF.

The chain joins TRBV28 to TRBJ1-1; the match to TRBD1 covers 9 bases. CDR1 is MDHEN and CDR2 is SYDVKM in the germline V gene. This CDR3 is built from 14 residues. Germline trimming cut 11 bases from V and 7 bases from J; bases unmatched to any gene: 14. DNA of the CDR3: TGTGCCTGGCAGGACAGGGGAGTTTCGAGTGAAGCTTTCTTT. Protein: CAWQDRGVSSEAFF.

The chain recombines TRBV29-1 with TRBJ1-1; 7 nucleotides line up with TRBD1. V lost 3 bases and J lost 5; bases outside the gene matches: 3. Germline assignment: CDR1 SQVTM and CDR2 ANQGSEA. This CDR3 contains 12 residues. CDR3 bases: TGCAGCGTTGAGACAGGGAAGACTGAAGCTTTCTTT. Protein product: CSVETGKTEAFF. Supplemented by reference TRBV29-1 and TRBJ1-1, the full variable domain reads SAVISQKPSRDICQRGTSLTIQCQVDSQVTMMFWYRQQPGQSLTLIATANQGSEATYESGFVIDKFPISRPNLTFSTLTVSNMSPEDSSIYLCSVETGKTEAFFGQGTRLTVV.

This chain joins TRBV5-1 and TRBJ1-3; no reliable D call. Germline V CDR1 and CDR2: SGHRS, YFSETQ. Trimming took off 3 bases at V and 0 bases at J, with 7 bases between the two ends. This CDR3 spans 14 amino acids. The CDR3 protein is CASSSGISGNTIYF. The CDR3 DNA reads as TGCGCCAGCAGCTCAGGCATCTCTGGAAACACCATATATTTT. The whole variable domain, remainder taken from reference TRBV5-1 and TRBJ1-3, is KAGVTQTPRYLIKTRGQQVTLSCSPISGHRSVSWYQQTPGQGLQFLFEYFSETQRNKGNFPGRFSGRQFSNSRSEMNVSTLELGDSALYLCASSSGISGNTIYFGEGSWLTVV.

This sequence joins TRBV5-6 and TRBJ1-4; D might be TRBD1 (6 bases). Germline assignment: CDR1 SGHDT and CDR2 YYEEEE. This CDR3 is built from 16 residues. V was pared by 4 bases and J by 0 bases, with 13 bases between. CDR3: CASSMMDSTTNEKLFF. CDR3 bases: TGTGCCAGCAGCATGATGGACAGTACAACTAATGAAAAACTGTTTTTT.

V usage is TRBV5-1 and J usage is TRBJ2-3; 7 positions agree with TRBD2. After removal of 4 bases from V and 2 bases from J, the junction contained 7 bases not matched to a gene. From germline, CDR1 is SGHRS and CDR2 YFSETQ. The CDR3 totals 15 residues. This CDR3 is CASSLGDYPTDTQYF. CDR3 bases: TGCGCCAGCAGCCTGGGGGACTATCCCACAGATACGCAGTATTTT.

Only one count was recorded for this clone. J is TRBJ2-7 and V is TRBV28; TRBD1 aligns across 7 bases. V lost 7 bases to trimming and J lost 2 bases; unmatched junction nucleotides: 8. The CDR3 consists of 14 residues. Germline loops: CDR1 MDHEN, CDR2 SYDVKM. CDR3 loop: CASTIGQGAYEQYF. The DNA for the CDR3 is TGTGCCAGCACCATAGGGCAGGGGGCCTACGAGCAGTACTTC.

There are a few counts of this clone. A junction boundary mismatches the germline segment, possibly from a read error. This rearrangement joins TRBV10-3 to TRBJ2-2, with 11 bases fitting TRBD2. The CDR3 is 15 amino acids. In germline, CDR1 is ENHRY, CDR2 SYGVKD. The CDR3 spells CASSYGSGGAGELFF. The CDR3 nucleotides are TGTGCCAGCAGTTACGGTAGCGGGGGGGCAGGGGAGCTGTTTTTT.

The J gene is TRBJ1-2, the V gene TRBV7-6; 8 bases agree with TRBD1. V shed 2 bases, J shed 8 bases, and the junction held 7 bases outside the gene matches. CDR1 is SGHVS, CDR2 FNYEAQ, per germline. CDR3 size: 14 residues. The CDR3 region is CASSLNSGGEGYTF. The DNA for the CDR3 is TGTGCCAGCAGCTTAAATTCAGGGGGCGAAGGCTACACCTTC.

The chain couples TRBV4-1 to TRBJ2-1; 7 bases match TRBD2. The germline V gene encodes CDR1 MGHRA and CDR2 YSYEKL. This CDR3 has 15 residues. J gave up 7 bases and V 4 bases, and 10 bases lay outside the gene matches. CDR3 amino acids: CASSPRLASLNEQFF. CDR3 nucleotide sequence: TGCGCCAGCAGCCCAAGACTAGCCTCCCTGAATGAGCAGTTCTTC.

CDR3 in DNA: TGTGCCAGCAGTTCCGGGACAGGGGATGTCGAGCAGTACTTC. Encoded protein: CASSSGTGDVEQYF. The J gene is TRBJ2-7, the V gene TRBV6-5; TRBD1 aligns across 10 bases. V lost 4 bases to trimming and J lost 6 bases; unmatched junction nucleotides: 6. Germline-derived CDR1 and CDR2 are MNHEY and SVGAGI. The CDR3 extends over 14 amino acids.

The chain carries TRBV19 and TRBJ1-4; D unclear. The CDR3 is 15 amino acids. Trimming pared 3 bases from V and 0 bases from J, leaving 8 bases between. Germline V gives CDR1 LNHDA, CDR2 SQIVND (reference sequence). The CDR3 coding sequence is TGTGCCAGTAGTATGACCAGCGCAACTAATGAAAAACTGTTTTTT. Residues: CASSMTSATNEKLFF.

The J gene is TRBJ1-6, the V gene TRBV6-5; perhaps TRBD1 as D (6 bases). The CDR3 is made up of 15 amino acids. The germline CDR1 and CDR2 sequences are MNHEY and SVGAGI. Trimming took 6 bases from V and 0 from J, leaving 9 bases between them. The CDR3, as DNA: TGTGCCAGCAGGGACAGTACCTCCTATAATTCACCCCTCCACTTT. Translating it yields CASRDSTSYNSPLHF.

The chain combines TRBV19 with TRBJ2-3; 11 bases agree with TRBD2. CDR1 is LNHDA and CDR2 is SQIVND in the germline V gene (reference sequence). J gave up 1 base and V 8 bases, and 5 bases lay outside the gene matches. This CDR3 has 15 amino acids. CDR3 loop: CASVGTSGRTDTQYF. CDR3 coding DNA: TGTGCCAGTGTCGGGACTAGCGGACGCACAGATACGCAGTATTTT.

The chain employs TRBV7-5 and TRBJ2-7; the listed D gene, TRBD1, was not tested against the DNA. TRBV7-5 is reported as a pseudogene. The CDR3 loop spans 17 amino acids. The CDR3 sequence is CASSSGDGRGIAYEQYF. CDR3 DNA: TGTGCCAGCAGCTCTGGGGATGGCAGGGGAATCGCCTACGAGCAGTACTTC.

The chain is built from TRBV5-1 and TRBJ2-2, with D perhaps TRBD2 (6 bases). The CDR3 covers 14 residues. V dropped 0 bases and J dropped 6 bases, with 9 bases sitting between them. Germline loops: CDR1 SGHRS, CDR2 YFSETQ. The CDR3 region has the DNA TGCGCCAGCAGCTTGGACGGGGGAGCCGGGGAGCTGTTTTTT. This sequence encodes CASSLDGGAGELFF.

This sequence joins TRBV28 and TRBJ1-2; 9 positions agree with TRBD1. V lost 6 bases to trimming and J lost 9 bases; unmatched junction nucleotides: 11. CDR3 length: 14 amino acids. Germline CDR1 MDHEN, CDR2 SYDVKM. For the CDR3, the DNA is TGTGCCAGCAGCCCCTGGGACAGGGTCTTTAGCTACACCTTC. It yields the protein CASSPWDRVFSYTF.

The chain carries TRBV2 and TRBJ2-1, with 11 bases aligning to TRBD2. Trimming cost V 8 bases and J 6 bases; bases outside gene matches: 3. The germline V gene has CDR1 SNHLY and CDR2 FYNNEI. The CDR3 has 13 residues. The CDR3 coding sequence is TGTGCCAGCGGACTAGCGGGCCTCAATGAGCAGTTCTTC. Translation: CASGLAGLNEQFF.

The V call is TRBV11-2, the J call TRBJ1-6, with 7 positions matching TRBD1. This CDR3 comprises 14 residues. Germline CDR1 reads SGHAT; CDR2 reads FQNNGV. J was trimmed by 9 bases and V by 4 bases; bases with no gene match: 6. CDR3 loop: CASSSRQGGSPLHF. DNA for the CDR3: TGTGCCAGCAGCTCCCGACAGGGAGGTTCACCCCTCCACTTT.

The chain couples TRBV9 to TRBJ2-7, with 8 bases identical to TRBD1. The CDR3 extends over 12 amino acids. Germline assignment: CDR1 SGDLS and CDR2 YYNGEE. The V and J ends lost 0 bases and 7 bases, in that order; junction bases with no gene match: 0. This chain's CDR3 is CASSVGDREQYF. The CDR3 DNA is TGTGCCAGCAGCGTAGGGGACAGGGAGCAGTACTTC.

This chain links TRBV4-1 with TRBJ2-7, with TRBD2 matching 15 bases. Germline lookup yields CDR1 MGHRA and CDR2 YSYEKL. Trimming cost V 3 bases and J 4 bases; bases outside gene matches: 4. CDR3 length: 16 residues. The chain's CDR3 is CASSQGLAGGKYEQYF. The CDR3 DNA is TGCGCCAGCAGCCAGGGACTAGCGGGAGGCAAGTACGAGCAGTACTTC.

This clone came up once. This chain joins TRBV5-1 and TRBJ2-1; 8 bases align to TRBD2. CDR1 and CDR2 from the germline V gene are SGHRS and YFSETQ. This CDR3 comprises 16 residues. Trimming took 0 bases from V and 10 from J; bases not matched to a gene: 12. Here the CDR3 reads CASSLVSGTGALEQFF. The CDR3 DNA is TGCGCCAGCAGCTTGGTTAGCGGGACTGGAGCCCTAGAGCAGTTCTTC. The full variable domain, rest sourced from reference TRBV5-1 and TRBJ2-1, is KAGVTQTPRYLIKTRGQQVTLSCSPISGHRSVSWYQQTPGQGLQFLFEYFSETQRNKGNFPGRFSGRQFSNSRSEMNVSTLELGDSALYLCASSLVSGTGALEQFFGPGTRLTVL.

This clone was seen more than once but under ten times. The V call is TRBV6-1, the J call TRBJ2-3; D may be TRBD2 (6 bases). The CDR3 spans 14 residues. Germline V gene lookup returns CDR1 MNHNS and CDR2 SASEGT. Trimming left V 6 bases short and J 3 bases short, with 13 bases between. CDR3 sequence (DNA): TGTGCCAGCAGCCCGGGGGTCTTAACAGATACGCAGTATTTT. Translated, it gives CASSPGVLTDTQYF.

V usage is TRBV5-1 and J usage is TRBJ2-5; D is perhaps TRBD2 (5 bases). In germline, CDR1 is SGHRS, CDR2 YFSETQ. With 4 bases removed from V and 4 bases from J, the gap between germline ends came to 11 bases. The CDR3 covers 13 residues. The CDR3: CASSTGSTETQYF. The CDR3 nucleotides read TGCGCCAGCAGCACGGGGTCGACAGAGACCCAGTACTTC.

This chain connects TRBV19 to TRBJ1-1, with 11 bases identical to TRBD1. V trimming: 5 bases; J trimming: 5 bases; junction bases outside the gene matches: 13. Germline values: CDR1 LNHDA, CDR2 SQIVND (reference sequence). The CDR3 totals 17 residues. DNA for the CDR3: TGTGCCAGTAGTTCCCGGACAGGGGGCATGGGAGGAACTGAAGCTTTCTTT. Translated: CASSSRTGGMGGTEAFF.

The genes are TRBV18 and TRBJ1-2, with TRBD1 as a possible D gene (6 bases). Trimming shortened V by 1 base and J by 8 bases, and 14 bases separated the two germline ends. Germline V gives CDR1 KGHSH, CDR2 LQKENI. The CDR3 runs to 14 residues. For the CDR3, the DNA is TGTGCCAGCTCACCACTACAGGGAATGGGCGGCTACACCTTC. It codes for CASSPLQGMGGYTF.